These T cell receptor beta chains were read from a single sample in a study of blood T cell repertoires in COVID-19. Libraries were prepared by immunoSEQ multiplex PCR; TCRdb keeps only in-frame clonotypes and omits some of them. In the table there are some 200,000 clones, approximately 92% of which are singletons. The sample was PBMCs or T cells enriched from blood (not recorded which). Receptor source: a woman aged 18-30 years in a cohort exposed to, infected with or recovered from COVID-19 (not recorded which). The CDR3 runs from the conserved cysteine through the conserved F or W. D genes are given only for firm matches. For some rows the clone size is stated as once, few or many, or as a class when expanded; others skip it.

CDR3nt: TGTGCCAGCAGCCCCCGGGACAGTTTATCCTACGAGCAGTACTTC
CDR3aa: CASSPRDSLSYEQYF
abundance: NA
len: 15
d_gene: TRBD1
j_gene: TRBJ2-7
v_gene: TRBV11-3

CDR3nt: TGTGCCAGCAGCCAAGGGGCAGATAGCTCCTACGAGCAGTACTTC
CDR3aa: CASSQGADSSYEQYF
abundance: NA
len: 15
d_gene: NA
j_gene: TRBJ2-7
v_gene: TRBV3-1/TRBV3-2

CDR3nt: TGTGCCAGCTCACCACCCCTAATTAAACCGGAGCTGCTCGGCGATGACACTGAAGCTTTCTTT
CDR3aa: CASSPPLIKPELLGDDTEAFF
abundance: NA
len: 21
d_gene: NA
j_gene: TRBJ1-1
v_gene: TRBV18

CDR3nt: TGTGCCAGCAGTTTGGGCGGGCGCGGGGACACCATATATTTT
CDR3aa: CASSLGGRGDTIYF
abundance: NA
len: 14
d_gene: NA
j_gene: TRBJ1-3
v_gene: TRBV27

CDR3nt: TGCGCCAGCAGAAATTCCGGGGGGAATGAAAAACTGTTTTTT
CDR3aa: CASRNSGGNEKLFF
abundance: NA
len: 14
d_gene: NA
j_gene: TRBJ1-4
v_gene: TRBV5-1

CDR3nt: TGCGCCAGCAGTCTCTTAGCCTTAGGCTACAATGAGCAGTTCTTC
CDR3aa: CASSLLALGYNEQFF
abundance: NA
len: 15
d_gene: NA
j_gene: TRBJ2-1
v_gene: TRBV10-2

CDR3nt: TGTGCCAGCAGCTATCGAATTGTCTTGAGCTCCTACGAGCAGTACTTC
CDR3aa: CASSYRIVLSSYEQYF
abundance: NA
len: 16
d_gene: NA
j_gene: TRBJ2-7
v_gene: TRBV6-6

CDR3nt: TGTGCCAGTAGTATAGTCGGAAAGGGGCTGAGCTACACCTTC
CDR3aa: CASSIVGKGLSYTF
abundance: NA
len: 14
d_gene: NA
j_gene: TRBJ1-2
v_gene: TRBV19

CDR3nt: TGTGCCAGCAGCCAAACCCGGGGTGTGACTAATGAAAAACTGTTTTTT
CDR3aa: CASSQTRGVTNEKLFF
abundance: NA
len: 16
d_gene: NA
j_gene: TRBJ1-4
v_gene: TRBV3-1/TRBV3-2

CDR3nt: TGTGCCAGCAGAGCGAATGGTAACACCGGGGAGCTGTTTTTT
CDR3aa: CASRANGNTGELFF
abundance: NA
len: 14
d_gene: NA
j_gene: TRBJ2-2
v_gene: TRBV27

CDR3nt: TGTGCCAGCAGTGCCGAGGCTGAAGCTTTCTTT
CDR3aa: CASSAEAEAFF
abundance: NA
len: 11
d_gene: NA
j_gene: TRBJ1-1
v_gene: TRBV2

CDR3nt: TGTGCCAGCAGCTTATCCCACAGGGGGGAAGGTGAAGCTTTCTTT
CDR3aa: CASSLSHRGEGEAFF
abundance: NA
len: 15
d_gene: TRBD1
j_gene: TRBJ1-1
v_gene: TRBV7-9

CDR3nt: TGTGCCAGCAGCCCGAGAGCCGGGGAGCTGTTTTTT
CDR3aa: CASSPRAGELFF
abundance: few
len: 12
d_gene: NA
j_gene: TRBJ2-2
v_gene: TRBV7-9

CDR3nt: TGTGCCAGTACTCGGGACAGGAGGTATCAGCCCCAGCATTTT
CDR3aa: CASTRDRRYQPQHF
abundance: NA
len: 14
d_gene: TRBD1
j_gene: TRBJ1-5
v_gene: TRBV19

CDR3nt: TGTGCCAGTAGTATGGGGACAGCCCCTGTGGGGTATGGCTACACCTTC
CDR3aa: CASSMGTAPVGYGYTF
abundance: NA
len: 16
d_gene: TRBD1
j_gene: TRBJ1-2
v_gene: TRBV19